The 23 T cell receptor beta chains reported below all come from one sample, sequenced in a study of beta chain features in type 1 diabetes. Investigators reverse transcribed all isolated RNA, so they sequenced expressed TCRB transcripts. Method: immunoSEQ multiplex PCR; TCRdb's copy keeps in-frame clones and lacks some. The table shows 150,000 to 200,000 clones, with around 7.9% occurring only once. Study observations and caveats: Moderately but significantly shorter TCRB CDR3s were found in Type 1 diabetes patients in all four CD4+ subsets.

Their recognized antigens are unknown. The sequencing sample was made of central memory CD4+ T cells from blood. These receptors all come from a man between 18 and 35 years old with type 1 diabetes.

In this sample, this clone turned up a few times. V and J are TRBV30 and TRBJ1-2; possibly TRBD1 for D (5 bases). This CDR3 has 15 residues. Trimming shortened V by 4 bases and J by 5 bases, and 20 bases separated the two germline ends. Looked up from germline, CDR1 is GTSNPN and CDR2 is SVGIG (reference sequence). The CDR3: CAWTLTRGTVYGYTF. The CDR3 nucleotides are TGTGCCTGGACGCTAACCCGGGGGACGGTTTATGGCTACACCTTC.

The rearrangement links TRBV7-2 to TRBJ2-5; 8 bases agree with TRBD2. This CDR3 is built from 14 residues. Germline V lookup: CDR1 SGHTA, CDR2 FQGNSA. After removal of 1 base from V and 9 bases from J, the junction contained 7 bases not matched to a gene. CDR3 bases: TGTGCCAGCAGCTTAGATGTCCCAGCGGGGGCCCAGTACTTC. Its translation: CASSLDVPAGAQYF.

This clone was seen at least ten times. This rearrangement joins TRBV5-4 to TRBJ2-1, with 9 bases that match TRBD1. The CDR3 totals 14 residues. Trimming cost V 3 bases and J 10 bases; bases outside gene matches: 8. Germline lookup yields CDR1 SGHNT and CDR2 YYREEE (reference sequence). The CDR3 loop reads CASSSGQGRWEQFF. The DNA of the CDR3 is TGTGCCAGCAGCTCTGGACAGGGGCGATGGGAGCAGTTCTTC.

The chain is built from TRBV5-1 and TRBJ1-3, with D possibly TRBD1 on 6 matching bases. Trimming pared 5 bases from V and 8 bases from J, leaving 17 bases between. The length of the CDR3 is 14 residues. Germline lookup yields CDR1 SGHRS and CDR2 YFSETQ. CDR3 nucleotides: TGCGCCAGCAGATCAACGTCAGGGGTCGACACCATATATTTT. Its translation: CASRSTSGVDTIYF.

This clone was seen only a few times. The CDR3 DNA follows: TGTGCCAGCAGCCAAGATTCCCTTCAGTTCTTC. Its protein product is CASSQDSLQFF. The chain has TRBV4-2 and TRBJ2-1; D gene unclear. Germline CDR1 is LGHNA and CDR2 is YNFKEQ. Trimming shortened V by 0 bases and J by 13 bases, and 7 bases separated the two germline ends. CDR3 length equals 11 residues.

A few counts support this clone. The gene calls are TRBV21-1 and TRBJ2-1; the D call of TRBD2 is as the table states it, not checked on the DNA. TRBV21-1 is a documented pseudogene. This CDR3 region has 14 residues. The CDR3 is CASSKEGGIYEQFF. The CDR3 DNA sequence: TGTGCCAGCAGCAAAGAAGGAGGTATATATGAGCAGTTCTTC.

This clone was counted a few times. The chain recombines TRBV28 with TRBJ2-7, with D possibly TRBD1 on 6 matching bases. Trimming removed 6 bases from V and 4 bases from J, with 13 bases in between. Germline V gene data show CDR1 as MDHEN and CDR2 as SYDVKM. This CDR3 has 13 residues. The CDR3 protein is CASRAGQMYEQYF. The CDR3 bases are TGTGCCAGCAGAGCAGGACAGATGTACGAGCAGTACTTC.

The chain combines TRBV7-2 with TRBJ2-1; 8 bases are a match to TRBD2. The CDR3 is 15 residues long. The germline CDR1 and CDR2 sequences are SGHTA and FQGNSA. J gave up 0 bases and V 6 bases, and 4 bases lay outside the gene matches. Here the CDR3 DNA reads TGTGCCAGCAGACTCCGGGGGGGCTCCTACAATGAGCAGTTCTTC. Translated, it gives CASRLRGGSYNEQFF.

This clone was recorded a few times. This chain uses TRBV27 with TRBJ2-2, with D possibly matching TRBD1 (6 bases). This CDR3 is built from 17 residues. Germline loops: CDR1 MNHEY, CDR2 SMNVEV (reference sequence). Deletions cut 8 bases from V and 4 bases from J, with 23 bases between. CDR3 DNA: TGTGCCAGCCGCCCCCATGGGGGCGCGACCGGCACCGGGGAGCTGTTTTTT. The encoded protein is CASRPHGGATGTGELFF.

The chain has TRBV6-1 and TRBJ2-5, with a weak D call TRBD2 (5 bases). The CDR3 length is 15 residues. Germline CDR1 MNHNS, CDR2 SASEGT. Trimming took 0 bases from V and 5 from J, leaving 13 bases between them. DNA for the CDR3: TGTGCCAGCAGTGAAGCCAGCGGTATCGGGGAGACCCAGTACTTC. Translated, it gives CASSEASGIGETQYF.

This rearrangement joins TRBV4-1 to TRBJ2-3; D is unresolved. V was cut by 2 bases and J by 1 base, with 10 bases left in between. The CDR3 contains 15 residues. Per the germline V gene, CDR1 is MGHRA and CDR2 is YSYEKL. The CDR3 reads CASSQTVTRTDTQYF. The CDR3 DNA is TGCGCCAGCAGCCAAACGGTTACGCGCACAGATACGCAGTATTTT.

This clone has only a few counts. The junction and the germline gene differ at one end; a read error may be behind it. J is TRBJ2-3 and V is TRBV4-3; 7 nucleotides match TRBD2. The CDR3 totals 15 residues. In germline, CDR1 is LGHNA, CDR2 YSLEER. The CDR3 reads CASRQGGGHTDTQYF. Here the CDR3 DNA reads TGCGCCAGCAGGCAAGGCGGGGGTCACACAGATACGCAGTATTTT.

This rearrangement joins TRBV19 to TRBJ2-1, with D maybe TRBD2 (5 bases). Germline assignment: CDR1 LNHDA and CDR2 SQIVND (reference sequence). This CDR3 region has 15 residues. V was shortened by 6 bases and J by 8 bases, with 20 bases between the two germline ends. The CDR3 loop reads CASRSLVSFSYEQFF. CDR3 coding DNA: TGTGCCAGTAGGTCACTAGTATCCTTTTCATATGAGCAGTTCTTC.

The chain links TRBV28 to TRBJ1-2, with TRBD1 as a possible D gene (5 bases). CDR1 and CDR2 from the germline V gene are MDHEN and SYDVKM. The CDR3 loop spans 15 amino acids. V shed 2 bases and J shed 2 bases, with 12 bases lying between them. The CDR3 DNA reads TGTGCCAGCAGTTTACAGGGCAGCCGGAACTATGGCTACACCTTC. Its translation: CASSLQGSRNYGYTF.

There are a few counts of this clone. V is TRBV9 and J is TRBJ1-6, with TRBD1 matching 10 bases. CDR1 and CDR2 (germline): SGDLS, YYNGEE. V trimming: 3 bases; J trimming: 13 bases; junction bases outside the gene matches: 10. CDR3 size: 15 residues. The CDR3 sequence: CASSAQPGQGIPLHF. CDR3 nucleotides: TGTGCCAGCAGCGCCCAACCGGGACAGGGGATCCCCCTCCACTTT.

The chain couples TRBV5-1 to TRBJ2-3; 9 bases agree with TRBD2. This CDR3 region has 16 residues. The V and J ends lost 1 base and 1 base, in that order; junction bases with no gene match: 4. The V gene's germline CDR1 is SGHRS and CDR2 YFSETQ. This chain's CDR3 is CASSLLPSGGTDTQYF. CDR3 in DNA: TGCGCCAGCAGCTTGCTCCCTAGCGGGGGCACAGATACGCAGTATTTT.

The CDR3 DNA reads as TGCAGTGCTAGCGAGGGTGCGGAGCAGTACTTC. This translates into CSASEGAEQYF. The genes are TRBV20-1 and TRBJ2-7, with D possibly matching TRBD2 (5 bases). The ends were cut back, 3 bases at V and 7 bases at J, with 10 bases in the middle. This CDR3 has 11 amino acids. Germline V gene data show CDR1 as DFQATT and CDR2 as SNEGSKA (reference sequence).

This clone was picked up a small number of times. This chain uses TRBV5-4 with TRBJ1-2; the match to TRBD1 covers 10 bases. CDR3 length equals 14 residues. CDR1 SGHNT and CDR2 YYREEE come from the germline V gene (reference sequence). Trimming cost V 3 bases and J 1 base; bases outside gene matches: 0. The CDR3 sequence is CASSWDRGNYGYTF. The CDR3 nucleotides read TGTGCCAGCAGCTGGGACAGGGGTAACTATGGCTACACCTTC.

Remarks on this clone: Other DNA sequences from this sample encode an identical CDR3 as well. The chain has TRBV6-5 and TRBJ2-1; unclear D gene. The CDR3 totals 11 residues. Trimming shortened V by 5 bases and J by 3 bases, and 2 bases separated the two germline ends. Germline V gene lookup returns CDR1 MNHEY and CDR2 SVGAGI. The CDR3 protein is CASSRYNEQFF. CDR3 coding DNA: TGTGCCAGCAGTCGCTACAATGAGCAGTTCTTC.

This clone appeared a few times. This chain links TRBV30 with TRBJ2-7, with 8 nucleotides matching TRBD2. The CDR3 length is 13 residues. Germline trimming cut 2 bases from V and 6 bases from J; bases unmatched to any gene: 6. Germline V CDR1 and CDR2: GTSNPN, SVGIG (reference sequence). CDR3 residues: CAWSRTGGREQYF. CDR3 nucleotide sequence: TGTGCCTGGAGTAGGACGGGGGGGCGCGAGCAGTACTTC. Complete variable domain (other parts from reference TRBV30 and TRBJ2-7): SQTIHQWPATLVQPVGSPLSLECTVEGTSNPNLYWYRQAAGRGLQLLFYSVGIGQISSEVPQNLSASRPQDRQFILSSKKLLLSDSGFYLCAWSRTGGREQYFGPGTRLTVT.

The chain carries TRBV5-4 and TRBJ1-3; D is unresolved. This CDR3 has 14 residues. Trimming left V 4 bases short and J 2 bases short, with 10 bases between. Germline V gives CDR1 SGHNT, CDR2 YYREEE (reference sequence). Written as DNA, the CDR3 is TGTGCCAGCAGCCTCGACTTTGCTGGAAACACCATATATTTT. It is translated as CASSLDFAGNTIYF.

This clone appeared a few times. This chain links TRBV18 with TRBJ2-7; 7 bases line up with TRBD1. Per the germline V gene, CDR1 is KGHSH and CDR2 is LQKENI. The CDR3 runs to 15 residues. The junction had 6 bases not matched to a gene; V was cut back by 0 bases and J by 4 bases. CDR3 bases: TGTGCCAGCTCACCACCGGGACAGAGAGGATACGAGCAGTACTTC. The encoded protein is CASSPPGQRGYEQYF.

The chain has TRBV28 and TRBJ2-7; D is possibly TRBD2 (7 bases). The CDR3 loop spans 15 amino acids. V was trimmed by 2 bases and J by 7 bases, leaving 18 bases between them. Germline V CDR1 and CDR2: MDHEN, SYDVKM. The CDR3 protein is CASSLGGGSTGEQYF. CDR3 DNA: TGTGCCAGCAGTTTAGGGGGCGGGAGCACGGGAGAGCAGTACTTC. Together with reference TRBV28 and TRBJ2-7, the CDR3 gives the full variable domain: DVKVTQSSRYLVKRTGEKVFLECVQDMDHENMFWYRQDPGLGLRLIYFSYDVKMKEKGDIPEGYSVSREKKERFSLILESASTNQTSMYLCASSLGGGSTGEQYFGPGTRLTVT.